This paragraph covers one TCR beta chain sequence. Many counts were recorded for this clonotype. Its target antigen remains unknown. One base away there is no much larger clone; base qualities are not given. Patients with hyperthyroidism were aged 18 to 65 years, had been newly diagnosed, and had a disease duration of less than 2 months. Patients with other autoimmune diseases, uncontrolled infections, pregnancy or lactation were excluded. Clinical symptoms, serum thyroxine, TRAb, thyroid ultrasound and orbital computed tomography formed the basis of the diagnosis. Total RNA was extracted with Trizol reagent and quality-checked on an Agilent 2100 Bioanalyzer. Spanning cysteine to phenylalanine, the CDR3 consists of 16 amino acids. The read is trimmed to its CDR3 DNA, 48 bases read in frame from base 1. Per the germline V gene (reference sequence), SEHNR is the CDR1 and FQNEAQ is the CDR2. Trimming at the junction amounts to 4 bases on V and 1 base on J, and the germline ends lie 13 bases apart.

For repertoire sequencing, the TCR beta CDR3 regions were amplified from RNA transcripts. A first-round RT-PCR used HTBI primers with the Qiagen OneStep RT-PCR kit, followed by a second-round multiplex PCR, size selection and purification. Sequencing of the libraries was carried out on an Illumina HiSeq2000 in paired-end mode with 100 bp reads. The authors' pipeline ran thus. SOAPnuke was used for read processing, and reads with adapters, uncalled bases, a mean Phred below 15, or no exact constant-primer or identifier match were discarded. COPE v1.2.5 was used to merge high-quality paired reads. Each unique nucleotide sequence was defined as a clonotype, and clonotypes were aligned to IMGT TRB V, D and J references with MiTCR v1.1. Analysis was restricted to V-J combinations with a frequency above 0.0001, which covered roughly 99% of repertoires. For each V-J combination, a TCR clonal expansion and chaos score was defined as F50 clonal expansion divided by the chaos observed in the TCRdist matrix. Welch's t-statistics and random forest were used to reduce features to more than ten V-J combinations, which were fed into a naive Bayes classifier. The similarity between thyroid and blood repertoires was quantified using the Morisita-Horn index. TCRdb passed the public sequencing reads through fastp at Q25 and MiXCR, retaining productive beta sequences. One record per CDR3 amino acid sequence lists the most common genes and DNA. Here the V and J calls rest on TCRdb's processing, not on the authors' analysis. This sample holds 450,000 to 600,000 distinct CDR3 sequences; about 35% were observed only once. The ten largest clones represent roughly 4.5% of the sample.

These data originate in a study of Graves' ophthalmopathy and Graves' hyperthyroidism (dated by TCRdb to the late 2010s). Study-wide context: Stable hyperthyroidism was defined as no progression to ophthalmopathy within 18 months of follow-up. The study used signatures of the TCR beta repertoire to tell Graves' ophthalmopathy apart from Graves' hyperthyroidism and to predict which patients would progress to ophthalmopathy. In total, approximately 130 blood samples were TCR-sequenced: 40 to 45 ophthalmopathy, under 80 hyperthyroidism and roughly 17 hyperthyroidism-to-ophthalmopathy patients. To explore V-J signatures that distinguish ophthalmopathy from hyperthyroidism, a discovery set of about a hundred patients was enrolled, made up of approximately 45 with ophthalmopathy and around 60 with stable hyperthyroidism. For independent validation, a separate cohort was made up of 18 to 20 hyperthyroidism patients plus 17 patients who later progressed from hyperthyroidism to ophthalmopathy. In about six hyperthyroidism patients, T-cell repertoires of thyroid tissue and blood were compared. Following sampling, methimazole starting at 30 mg daily was administered to hyperthyroidism patients, and high-dose intravenous methylprednisolone was administered to ophthalmopathy patients. Study-wide findings and limitations: Most expanded thyroid clonotypes with a frequency above 0.001 also appeared in blood, which suggests that blood repertoires may reflect the immune response in the thyroid. In validation, the model predicted ophthalmopathy progression with about 71% sensitivity and approximately 72% specificity; 12 predicted patients were CT-confirmed with GO in a median of roughly 6.8 months. The 13-signature model separated ophthalmopathy from stable hyperthyroidism with around 90% sensitivity and almost 84% specificity in cross-validation, and 80%/75% in the test set. Sample size was not statistically predetermined, and group allocation was not concealed from the investigators.

The chain uses TRBV7-9 and TRBJ1-4, with TRBD1 perhaps the D gene, on 6 matching bases. This clonotype was obtained from an adult man with Graves' hyperthyroidism. Sequences were obtained from peripheral blood or thyroid tissue (not recorded which). The DNA sequence follows: TGTGCCAGCAGCTCCGGGGACACCGGAACTAATGAAAAACTGTTTTTT. It encodes CASSSGDTGTNEKLFF. Here the CDR3 is joined to the reference TRBV7-9 and TRBJ1-4 genes, and the full variable domain is: DTGVSQNPRHKITKRGQNVTFRCDPISEHNRLYWYRQTLGQGPEFLTYFQNEAQLEKSRLLSDRFSAERPKGSFSTLEIQRTEQGDSAMYLCASSSGDTGTNEKLFFGSGTQLSVL.